This T cell receptor (beta chain) stems from a study of response to subunit inactivated influenza vaccine (dated by TCRdb to the late 2010s). Study-level background: The study used deep quantitative T cell receptor repertoire profiling to track responses to a trivalent subunit inactivated influenza vaccine. What the research found in general, with its limitations: It was suggested by the authors that each seasonal influenza vaccination may recruit only a limited number of new T cells.

Libraries were made using RT-PCR. Instrument used: Illumina HiSeq 2500. TCRdb applied fastp at Q25 and MiXCR to the public reads, then kept only in-frame beta chains. Under each unique CDR3 protein, matching rows form one entry showing the most common genes and DNA. The sample records over 150,000 distinct CDR3 sequences, about 10% of which are singletons. The ten largest clones represent approximately 35% of the sample. V loses 3 bases of germline sequence and J loses 0 bases, and the interval between the two ends is 15 bases. From the germline V gene, CDR1 is MNHEY and CDR2 is SVGEGT. Counted from cysteine to phenylalanine, this CDR3 has 16 amino acids. Of the read, only the CDR3 DNA is kept; its 48 bases are in frame from base 1. As for this clonotype: No cognate antigen has been identified for it. There are no base qualities to consult, and no much larger clone falls within one base.

Sequences were derived from CD8+ T cells sorted from PBMCs, sampled less than 30 months after vaccination. The TCR was taken from a man between 45 and 75 years old who received an inactivated influenza vaccine. Donor details come from another sample of the same person, matched by shared clones. The rearrangement combines TRBV6-2 or TRBV6-3 with TRBJ2-7; the D region possibly corresponds to TRBD2 (5 bases align). The CDR3 sequence is CASSYSGAGLSYEQYF. The nucleotide sequence reads as follows: TGTGCCAGCAGTTATTCTGGAGCAGGACTCTCCTACGAGCAGTACTTC.